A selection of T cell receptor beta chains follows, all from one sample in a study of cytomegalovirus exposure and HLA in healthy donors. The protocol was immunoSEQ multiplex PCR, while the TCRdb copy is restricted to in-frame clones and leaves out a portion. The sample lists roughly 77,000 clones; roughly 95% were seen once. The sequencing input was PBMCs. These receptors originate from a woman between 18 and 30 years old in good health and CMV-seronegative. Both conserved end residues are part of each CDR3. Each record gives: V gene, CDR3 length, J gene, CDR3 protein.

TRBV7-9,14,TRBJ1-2,CASSRRQDQHGYTF
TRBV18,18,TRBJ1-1,CASSQAGTGGIVDTEAFF
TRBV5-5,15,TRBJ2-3,CASSPGLAGGDTQYF
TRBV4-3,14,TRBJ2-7,CASSQDGERYEQYF
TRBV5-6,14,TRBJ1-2,CASSQGQETYGYTF
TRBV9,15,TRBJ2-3,CASSVGTSGADTQYF
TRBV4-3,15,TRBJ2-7,CASSRSGRSSYEQYF
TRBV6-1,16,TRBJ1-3,CASSEGYLVSGNTIYF
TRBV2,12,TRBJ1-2,CASSPHSYGYTF
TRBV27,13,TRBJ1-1,CASSSSLHTEAFF
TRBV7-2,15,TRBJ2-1,CASSLGPHRGGEQFF
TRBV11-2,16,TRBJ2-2,CASSHTGQGATGELFF
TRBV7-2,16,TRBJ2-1,CASSTRQGDPYNEQFF
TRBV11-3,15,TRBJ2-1,CASSYGGEGRNEQFF
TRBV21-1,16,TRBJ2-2,CASSIRQGRNTGELFF
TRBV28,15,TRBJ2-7,CASSSPIGESYEQYF
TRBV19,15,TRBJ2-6,CASSTESSGANVLTF
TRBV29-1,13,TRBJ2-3,CSGCTSPPATQYF
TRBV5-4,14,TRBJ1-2,CASRNPPTVYGYTF
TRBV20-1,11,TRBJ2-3,CSASGTDTQYF
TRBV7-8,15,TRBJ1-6,CASSLQGASNSPLHF
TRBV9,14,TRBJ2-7,CASSTTPGSYEQYF
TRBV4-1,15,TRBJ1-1,CASSQDQTVNTEAFF
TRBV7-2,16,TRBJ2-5,CASSLGGLAGGETQYF
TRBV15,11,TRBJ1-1,CATSIAIEAFF
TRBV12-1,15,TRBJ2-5,CASSPPQAPGETQYF
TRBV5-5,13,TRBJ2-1,CASSTQGAGEQFF
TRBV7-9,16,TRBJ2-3,CASSPTWTGSTDTQYF
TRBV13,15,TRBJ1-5,CASSSSQVRNQPQHF
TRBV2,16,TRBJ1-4,CASSGSISATNEKLFF
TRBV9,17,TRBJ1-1,CASSVHDLRGMNTEAFF
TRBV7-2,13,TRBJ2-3,CASSPQFTDTQYF
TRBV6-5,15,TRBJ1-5,CASSSSGAGNQPQHF
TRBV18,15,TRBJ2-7,CASSPEQGTRAEQYF
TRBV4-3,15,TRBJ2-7,CASSQDPQNAYEQYF
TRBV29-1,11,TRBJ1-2,CSVRQGGGYTF
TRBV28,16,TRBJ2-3,CASSQTGPPNTDTQYF
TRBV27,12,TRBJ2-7,CASSSNRAEQYF
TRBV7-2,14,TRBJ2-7,CASSLGGVAYEQYF
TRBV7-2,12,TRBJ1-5,CAGGDGNQPQHF
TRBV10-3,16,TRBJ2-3,CAISEQRQSSTDTQYF
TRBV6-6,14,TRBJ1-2,CASSPPTGGPDYTF
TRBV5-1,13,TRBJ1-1,CASSLAGLAEAFF
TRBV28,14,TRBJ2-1,CASSGLAFYNEQFF
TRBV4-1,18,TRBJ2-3,CASSQASRDRGWTDTQYF
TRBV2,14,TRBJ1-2,CASSLGQGSYGYTF
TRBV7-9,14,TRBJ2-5,CASSLGAGGPTQYF